This note documents a single T cell receptor beta chain sequence. This specimen belongs to a study of blood T cell repertoires in COVID-19. Study-level background: Collection of acute and convalescent COVID-19 samples took place in the United States, Italy and Spain.

Looked up from germline, CDR1 is LGHDT and CDR2 is YNNKEL (reference sequence). With 0 bases clipped from V and 2 bases from J, the junction kept 10 bases outside the gene matches. CDR3 length: 18 residues. TCRdb's table, derived via immunoSEQ multiplex PCR, lists solely in-frame clones and lacks some. Among about 100,000 clones listed, 80% to 90% were seen once. Input material: peripheral blood. V usage is TRBV3-1 (or the pseudogene TRBV3-2) and J usage is TRBJ2-3; 8 bases are shared with TRBD2. The clonotype was recovered from a human donor in a cohort sampled during active COVID-19. This CDR3 reads CASSQDLPRGASTDTQYF. CDR3 in DNA: TGTGCCAGCAGCCAAGATCTTCCGCGGGGGGCCTCCACAGATACGCAGTATTTT.